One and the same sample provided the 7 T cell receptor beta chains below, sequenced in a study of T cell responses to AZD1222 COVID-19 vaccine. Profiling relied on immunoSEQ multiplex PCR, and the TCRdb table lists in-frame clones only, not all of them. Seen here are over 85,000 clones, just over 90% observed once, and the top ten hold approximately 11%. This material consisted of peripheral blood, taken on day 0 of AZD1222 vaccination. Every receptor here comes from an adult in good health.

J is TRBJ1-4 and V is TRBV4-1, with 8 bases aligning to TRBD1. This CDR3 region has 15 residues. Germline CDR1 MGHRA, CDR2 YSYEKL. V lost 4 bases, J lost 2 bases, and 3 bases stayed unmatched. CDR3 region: CASSRGQGTNEKLFF. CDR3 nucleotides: TGCGCCAGCAGCCGCGGACAGGGCACTAATGAAAAACTGTTTTTT.

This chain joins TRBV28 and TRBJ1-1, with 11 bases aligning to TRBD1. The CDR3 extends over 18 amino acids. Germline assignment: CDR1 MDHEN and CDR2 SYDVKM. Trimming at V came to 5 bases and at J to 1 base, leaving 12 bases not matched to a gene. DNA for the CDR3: TGTGCCAGCAGTCTATACGGGACAGGGGGTTACCCGAACACTGAAGCTTTCTTT. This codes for CASSLYGTGGYPNTEAFF.

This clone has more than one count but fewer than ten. CDR3 amino acids: CASSPSEHNQPQHF. The CDR3, as DNA: TGTGCCAGCAGCCCCTCGGAACACAATCAGCCCCAGCATTTT. The chain carries TRBV7-9 and TRBJ1-5; no clear D. The CDR3 loop spans 14 amino acids. V was pared by 5 bases and J by 3 bases, with 11 bases between. Germline CDR1 is SEHNR and CDR2 is FQNEAQ (reference sequence).

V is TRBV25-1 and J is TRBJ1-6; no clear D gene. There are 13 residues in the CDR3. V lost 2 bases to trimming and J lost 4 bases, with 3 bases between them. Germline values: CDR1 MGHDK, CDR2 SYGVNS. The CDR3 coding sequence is TGTGCCAGCAGTGAAGGGTATAATTCACCCCTCCACTTT. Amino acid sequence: CASSEGYNSPLHF.

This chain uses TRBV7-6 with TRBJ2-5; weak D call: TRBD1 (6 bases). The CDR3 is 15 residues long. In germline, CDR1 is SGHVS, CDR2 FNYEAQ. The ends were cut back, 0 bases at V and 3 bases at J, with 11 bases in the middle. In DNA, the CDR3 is TGTGCCAGCAGCTTAGCAAGGACAGTAAAAGAGACCCAGTACTTC. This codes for CASSLARTVKETQYF.

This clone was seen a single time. CDR3 DNA: TGTGCCAGCAGTGAAGCGCTTGGTGGTCAGCCCCAGCATTTT. This encodes CASSEALGGQPQHF. The rearrangement joins TRBV2 to TRBJ1-5; D call uncertain. Germline loops: CDR1 SNHLY, CDR2 FYNNEI. V gave up 0 bases and J gave up 6 bases, with 9 bases separating them. The CDR3 runs 14 residues.

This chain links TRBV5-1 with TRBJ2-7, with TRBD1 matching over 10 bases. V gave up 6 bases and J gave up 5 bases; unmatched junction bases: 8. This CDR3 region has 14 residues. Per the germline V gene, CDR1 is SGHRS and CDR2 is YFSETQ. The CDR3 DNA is TGCGCCAGCACTCTGACAGGGGGCTACCACGAGCAGTACTTC. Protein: CASTLTGGYHEQYF.